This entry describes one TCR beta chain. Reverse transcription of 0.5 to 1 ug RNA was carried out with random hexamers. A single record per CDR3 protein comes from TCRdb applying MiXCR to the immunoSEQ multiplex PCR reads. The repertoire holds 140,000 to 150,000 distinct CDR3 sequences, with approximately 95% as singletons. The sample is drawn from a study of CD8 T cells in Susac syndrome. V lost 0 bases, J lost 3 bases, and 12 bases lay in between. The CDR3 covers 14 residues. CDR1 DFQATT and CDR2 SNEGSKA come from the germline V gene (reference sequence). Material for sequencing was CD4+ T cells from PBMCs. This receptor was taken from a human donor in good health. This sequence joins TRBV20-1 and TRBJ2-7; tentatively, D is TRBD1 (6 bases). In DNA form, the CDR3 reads TGCAGTGCTAGAGATAGCAGGGGTAACTACGAGCAGTACTTC. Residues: CSARDSRGNYEQYF.